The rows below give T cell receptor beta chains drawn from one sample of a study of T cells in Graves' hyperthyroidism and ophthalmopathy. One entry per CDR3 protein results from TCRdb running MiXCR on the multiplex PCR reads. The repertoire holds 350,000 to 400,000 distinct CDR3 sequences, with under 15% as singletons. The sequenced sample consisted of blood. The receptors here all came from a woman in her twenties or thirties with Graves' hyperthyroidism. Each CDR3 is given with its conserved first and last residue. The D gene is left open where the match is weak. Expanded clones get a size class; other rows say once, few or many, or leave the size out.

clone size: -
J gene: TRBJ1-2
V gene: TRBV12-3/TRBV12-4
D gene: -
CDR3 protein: CASSPQDIGYDYTF
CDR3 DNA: TGCGCCAGCAGCCCCCAGGACATCGGATACGACTACACCTTC

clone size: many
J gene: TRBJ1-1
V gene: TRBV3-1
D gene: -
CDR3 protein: CASSQDGWDAIANTEAFF
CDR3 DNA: TGTGCCAGCAGCCAAGATGGATGGGACGCCATCGCGAACACTGAAGCTTTCTTT

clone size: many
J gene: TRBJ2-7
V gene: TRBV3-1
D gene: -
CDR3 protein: CASSGLGYEQYF
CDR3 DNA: TGTGCCAGCAGCGGACTGGGCTACGAGCAGTACTTC

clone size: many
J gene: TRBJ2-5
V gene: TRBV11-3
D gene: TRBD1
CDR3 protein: CASQRGTGYQETQYF
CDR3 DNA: TGTGCCAGTCAAAGGGGGACAGGGTACCAAGAGACCCAGTACTTC

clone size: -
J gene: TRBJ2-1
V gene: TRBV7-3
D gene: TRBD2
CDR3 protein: CASSLEGTSGTASSYNEQFF
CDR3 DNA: TGTGCCAGCAGCTTAGAAGGGACTAGCGGGACGGCGAGCTCCTACAATGAGCAGTTCTTC

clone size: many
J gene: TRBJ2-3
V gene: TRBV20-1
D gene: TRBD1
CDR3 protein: CSEQRNRGFSTDTQYF
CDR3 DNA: TGCAGCGAACAAAGGAACAGGGGATTTTCAACAGATACGCAGTATTTT

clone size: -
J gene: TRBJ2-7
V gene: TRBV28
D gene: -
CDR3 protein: CASRPNRDLYEQYF
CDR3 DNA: TGTGCCAGCAGGCCGAACAGGGATTTGTACGAGCAGTACTTC

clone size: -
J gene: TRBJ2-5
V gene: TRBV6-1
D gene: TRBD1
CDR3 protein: CASSPLDRVLGETQYF
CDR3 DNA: TGTGCCAGCAGCCCCTTAGACAGGGTGCTTGGGGAGACCCAGTACTTC

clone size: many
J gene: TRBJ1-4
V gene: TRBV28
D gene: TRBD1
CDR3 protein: CASLQGARTNEKLFF
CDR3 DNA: TGTGCCAGCTTACAGGGGGCGAGGACTAATGAAAAACTGTTTTTT

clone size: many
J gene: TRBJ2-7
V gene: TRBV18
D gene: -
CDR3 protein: CASSLEVVYEQYF
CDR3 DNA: TGTGCCAGCTCACTCGAGGTGGTCTACGAGCAGTACTTC

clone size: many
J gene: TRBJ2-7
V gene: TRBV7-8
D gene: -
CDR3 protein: CASSLGGRAGVSYEQYF
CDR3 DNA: TGTGCCAGCAGCTTAGGGGGCCGGGCGGGCGTCTCCTACGAGCAGTACTTC

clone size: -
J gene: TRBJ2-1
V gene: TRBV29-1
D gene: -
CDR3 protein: CSVERGSNEQFF
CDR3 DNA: TGCAGCGTTGAAAGGGGAAGCAATGAGCAGTTCTTC

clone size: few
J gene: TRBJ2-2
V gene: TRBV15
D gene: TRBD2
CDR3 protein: CATRTSGRYGELFF
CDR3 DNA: TGTGCCACCAGGACTAGCGGGAGGTACGGGGAGCTGTTTTTT

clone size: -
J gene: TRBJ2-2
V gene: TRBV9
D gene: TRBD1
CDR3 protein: CASSRARQGITGELFF
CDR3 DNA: TGTGCCAGCAGCCGTGCCCGACAGGGAATCACCGGGGAGCTGTTTTTT

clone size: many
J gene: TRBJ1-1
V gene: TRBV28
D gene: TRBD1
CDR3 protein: CASSLQGGRSEAFF
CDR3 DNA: TGTGCCAGCAGTTTACAGGGGGGAAGATCTGAAGCTTTCTTT

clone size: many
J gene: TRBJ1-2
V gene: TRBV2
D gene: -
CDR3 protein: CASIGTAVNGYTF
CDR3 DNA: TGTGCCAGCATTGGTACGGCGGTGAATGGCTACACCTTC

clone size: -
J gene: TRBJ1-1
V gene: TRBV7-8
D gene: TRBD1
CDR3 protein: CASSRLTGGFITEAFF
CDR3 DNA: TGTGCCAGCAGCCGACTAACAGGGGGATTTATTACTGAAGCTTTCTTT

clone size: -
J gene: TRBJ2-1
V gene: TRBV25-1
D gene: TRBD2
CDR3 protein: CASSGRRGGGDGNEQFF
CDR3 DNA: TGTGCCAGCAGTGGACGACGTGGGGGGGGGGATGGGAATGAGCAGTTCTTC

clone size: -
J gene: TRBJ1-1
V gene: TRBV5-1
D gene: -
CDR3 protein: CASSLEGRLIDTEAFF
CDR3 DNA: TGCGCCAGCAGCTTGGAAGGTAGGCTGATCGACACTGAAGCTTTCTTT

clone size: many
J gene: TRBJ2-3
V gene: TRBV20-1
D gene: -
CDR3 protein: CSAPTATDTQYF
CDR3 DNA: TGCAGTGCTCCCACAGCGACGGATACGCAGTATTTT

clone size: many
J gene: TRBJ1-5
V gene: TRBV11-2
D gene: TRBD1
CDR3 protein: CASSLIAGGNQPQHF
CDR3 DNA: TGTGCCAGCAGCTTAATAGCAGGGGGAAATCAGCCCCAGCATTTT

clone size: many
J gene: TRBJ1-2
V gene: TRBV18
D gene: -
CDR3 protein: CASSPGRTANYGYTF
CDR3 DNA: TGTGCCAGCTCACCAGGTCGGACGGCTAACTATGGCTACACCTTC

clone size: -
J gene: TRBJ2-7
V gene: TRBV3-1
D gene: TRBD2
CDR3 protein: CASSPWGLAGYEQYF
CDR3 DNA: TGTGCCAGCAGCCCTTGGGGACTAGCGGGCTACGAGCAGTACTTC

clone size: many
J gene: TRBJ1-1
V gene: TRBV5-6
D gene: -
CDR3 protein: CASSRSGRGGRSDTEAFF
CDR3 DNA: TGTGCCAGCAGTCGAAGTGGAAGGGGAGGCAGGTCGGACACTGAAGCTTTCTTT

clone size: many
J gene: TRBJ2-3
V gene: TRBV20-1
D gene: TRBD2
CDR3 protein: CSARGLTSGSTDTQYF
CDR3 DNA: TGCAGTGCTAGAGGTTTGACTAGCGGGAGCACAGATACGCAGTATTTT

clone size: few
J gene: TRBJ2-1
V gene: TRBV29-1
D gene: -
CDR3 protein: CSVVYLGGIPASNEQFF
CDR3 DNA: TGCAGCGTTGTATACCTCGGCGGGATTCCCGCCAGCAATGAGCAGTTCTTC

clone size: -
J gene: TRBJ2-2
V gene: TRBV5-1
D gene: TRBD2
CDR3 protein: CASSLTTGRTGELFF
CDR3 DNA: TGCGCCAGCAGCCTAACCACCGGGAGGACCGGGGAGCTGTTTTTT